Below, 20 T cell receptor beta chains from the same sample are listed, as sequenced in a study of a mutant IDH1 vaccine in newly diagnosed glioma. No antigen is known for these receptors. Sample time point: week 5, during vaccination. Topical imiquimod was applied with each vaccine dose, which held 300 ug of mutant IDH1 20-mer peptide. The table came from immunoSEQ multiplex PCR; TCRdb's copy has only in-frame clones and leaves some out. The profile shows about 26,000 clones, approximately 79% of them singletons. The material was PBMCs, obtained from a glioma patient whose treatment included an IDH1 peptide vaccine. The receptors were sampled from a man in his forties with glioma. Some clones in this sample may be carry-over from other donors' samples.

This CDR3 is CASSEMRGRKNTEAFF. As DNA, the CDR3 is TGTGCCAGCAGTGAAATGAGGGGGCGAAAGAACACTGAAGCTTTCTTT. The chain has TRBV6-1 and TRBJ1-1, with TRBD1 identical over 7 bases. Germline V gene data show CDR1 as MNHNS and CDR2 as SASEGT. Germline trimming cut 2 bases from V and 1 base from J; bases unmatched to any gene: 7. The CDR3 is 16 residues long.

This clone has more than one count but fewer than ten. This chain joins TRBV19 and TRBJ1-5; D remains unclear. The CDR3 extends over 15 amino acids. V was clipped by 3 bases and J by 1 base, with 10 bases between them. CDR1 is LNHDA and CDR2 is SQIVND in the germline V gene (reference sequence). The CDR3 loop is CASSIGGASNQPQHF. The CDR3 DNA reads as TGTGCCAGTAGTATCGGCGGAGCCAGCAATCAGCCCCAGCATTTT.

The chain has TRBV16 and TRBJ1-4; 9 bases are shared with TRBD1. Germline V gives CDR1 KGHSY, CDR2 FQNENV. CDR3 length: 15 residues. After removal of 6 bases from V and 7 bases from J, the junction contained 9 bases not matched to a gene. CDR3 amino acids: CASRPTGGRGEKLFF. The CDR3 nucleotides are TGTGCCAGCAGACCTACAGGGGGCCGGGGTGAAAAACTGTTTTTT.

The chain is built from TRBV5-6 and TRBJ1-2; weak D call: TRBD1 (6 bases). The germline V gene has CDR1 SGHDT and CDR2 YYEEEE. This CDR3 spans 14 amino acids. Trimming cost V 5 bases and J 7 bases, with 18 bases left between them. The CDR3 spells CASRTKRTDGGYTF. The CDR3 DNA reads as TGTGCCAGCAGAACAAAGCGGACAGACGGTGGCTACACCTTC.

The CDR3 bases are TGTGCCAGCTCACCTGACAGAAGGGATGGCTACACCTTC. It codes for CASSPDRRDGYTF. This sequence joins TRBV18 and TRBJ1-2; the D gene is possibly TRBD1 (5 bases). The germline CDR1 and CDR2 sequences are KGHSH and LQKENI. V was pared by 3 bases and J by 6 bases, with 11 bases between. There are 13 residues in the CDR3. The full variable domain, in which reference TRBV18 and TRBJ1-2 provide the parts outside the CDR3, is NAGVMQNPRHLVRRRGQEARLRCSPMKGHSHVYWYRQLPEEGLKFMVYLQKENIIDESGMPKERFSAEFPKEGPSILRIQQVVRGDSAAYFCASSPDRRDGYTFGSGTRLTVV.

The V and J genes are TRBV11-2 and TRBJ2-1; D might be TRBD1 (5 bases). The CDR3 runs 14 residues. The V end was cut by 1 base, the J end by 12 bases, with 16 bases between. Germline-derived CDR1 and CDR2 are SGHAT and FQNNGV. The CDR3, as DNA: TGTGCCAGCAGCTTAGCCGGACCAGGGTTAGGGCAGTTCTTC. Its translation is CASSLAGPGLGQFF. The full variable domain, completed using reference TRBV11-2 and TRBJ2-1, is EAGVAQSPRYKIIEKRQSVAFWCNPISGHATLYWYQQILGQGPKLLIQFQNNGVVDDSQLPKDRFSAERLKGVDSTLKIQPAKLEDSAVYLCASSLAGPGLGQFFGPGTRLTVL.

The chain couples TRBV6-5 to TRBJ2-1, with 9 bases fitting TRBD1. With V trimmed by 6 bases and J by 6 bases, 0 bases remained unmatched. CDR3 length: 12 residues. Germline V CDR1 and CDR2: MNHEY, SVGAGI. In DNA, the CDR3 is TGTGCCAGCAGGGGACAGGGCAATGAGCAGTTCTTC. This encodes CASRGQGNEQFF.

V gene TRBV7-2 combines with J gene TRBJ1-3, with D possibly TRBD1 on 5 matching bases. V dropped 4 bases and J dropped 0 bases, with 16 bases sitting between them. The CDR3 sequence is 17 residues long. Germline assignment: CDR1 SGHTA and CDR2 FQGNSA. This chain's CDR3 is CASSSRGTDSSGNTIYF. DNA for the CDR3: TGTGCCAGCAGCTCTCGGGGGACCGACTCCTCTGGAAACACCATATATTTT.

V gene TRBV5-1 combines with J gene TRBJ1-6; D gene uncertain. The V and J ends lost 4 bases and 0 bases respectively, with 11 bases between them. In germline, CDR1 is SGHRS, CDR2 YFSETQ. The CDR3 totals 16 residues. The CDR3 here is CASSPRVSSYNSPLHF. CDR3 coding DNA: TGCGCCAGCAGCCCGCGGGTGAGCTCCTATAATTCACCCCTCCACTTT.

The chain joins TRBV6-5 to TRBJ1-4; possibly TRBD1 for D (6 bases). The V gene lost 6 bases and the J gene lost 7 bases, with 15 bases spanning the gap. Per germline, CDR1 MNHEY and CDR2 SVGAGI. This CDR3 comprises 14 residues. CDR3 DNA: TGTGCCAGCAGAAGGGGGGGCGGTTTTGAAAAACTGTTTTTT. Translating it yields CASRRGGGFEKLFF.

The chain uses TRBV27 and TRBJ1-1; 9 bases are a match to TRBD1. Germline V CDR1 and CDR2: MNHEY, SMNVEV (reference sequence). V was clipped by 4 bases and J by 5 bases; unmatched bases: 11. The CDR3 contains 16 residues. This CDR3 reads CASSSYSGQGRTEAFF. The CDR3 nucleotides read TGTGCCAGCAGTTCTTATTCGGGACAGGGTCGGACTGAAGCTTTCTTT.

This chain joins TRBV30 and TRBJ2-5; 7 bases align to TRBD2. The last part of the DNA fits TRBJ2-7 better; the J call may be wrong. CDR3 length equals 14 residues. The germline V gene has CDR1 GTSNPN and CDR2 SVGIG (reference sequence). This CDR3 reads CASSSWTRMDEQYF. CDR3 DNA: TGTGCCTCCTCGAGCTGGACTAGGATGGACGAGCAGTACTTC.

The chain uses TRBV5-1 and TRBJ2-7; 7 bases map to TRBD1. Germline CDR1 and CDR2: SGHRS and YFSETQ. The CDR3 spans 14 residues. The trim removed 4 bases at V and 3 bases at J, leaving 7 bases unmatched. CDR3 sequence reads: CASSGLTGSYEQYF. In nucleotides, the CDR3 is TGCGCCAGCAGCGGGTTGACAGGGAGCTACGAGCAGTACTTC.

By sample fraction, this clone is medium-sized. V is TRBV2 and J is TRBJ1-2; TRBD1 agrees at 9 bases. Unmatched junction bases numbered 0, after V lost 8 bases and J lost 8 bases. Germline CDR1 reads SNHLY; CDR2 reads FYNNEI. This CDR3 has 10 residues. The CDR3 DNA sequence: TGTGCCAGCGGACAGGGGGGCTACACCTTC. Translating it yields CASGQGGYTF.

CDR3 residues: CASSKPRGRVENEKLFF. The DNA for the CDR3 is TGTGCCAGCAGCAAACCCAGGGGGCGGGTCGAGAATGAAAAACTGTTTTTT. The genes are TRBV21-1 and TRBJ1-4; the table gives TRBD1 as D, unverified against the DNA. TRBV21-1 is a known pseudogene. The CDR3 sequence is 17 residues long.

The V and J genes are TRBV9 and TRBJ1-2, with 7 bases lining up with TRBD1. The CDR3 is 15 amino acids. The J segment lost 6 bases and the V segment lost 0 bases, leaving 8 bases of the junction unmatched. From germline, CDR1 is SGDLS and CDR2 YYNGEE. CDR3 coding DNA: TGTGCCAGCAGCGTAGCTCTTGGGACAGAGGATGGCTACACCTTC. This gives the protein CASSVALGTEDGYTF. The entire variable domain, with the rest obtained from reference TRBV9 and TRBJ1-2, is as follows: DSGVTQTPKHLITATGQRVTLRCSPRSGDLSVYWYQQSLDQGLQFLIQYYNGEERAKGNILERFSAQQFPDLHSELNLSSLELGDSALYFCASSVALGTEDGYTFGSGTRLTVV.

The chain is built from TRBV19 and TRBJ1-5; 8 bases are shared with TRBD1. The CDR3 has 15 amino acids. Germline CDR1 is LNHDA and CDR2 is SQIVND (reference sequence). Trimming removed 7 bases from V and 2 bases from J; junction bases left unmatched: 7. CDR3 DNA sequence: TGTGCCAGTACTCTAGGACAGGGCGGCAATCAGCCCCAGCATTTT. The encoded protein is CASTLGQGGNQPQHF.

The V and J genes are TRBV10-3 and TRBJ1-1, with D perhaps matching TRBD1 (5 bases). Trimming stripped 4 bases from V and 5 bases from J, with 14 bases between. The CDR3 has 14 residues. The germline V gene has CDR1 ENHRY and CDR2 SYGVKD. The CDR3 bases are TGTGCCATCAGTGGTGGCAGAAAGGGGACTGAAGCTTTCTTT. Its translation: CAISGGRKGTEAFF.

This chain joins TRBV19 and TRBJ2-1, with unresolved D. The CDR3 loop spans 12 amino acids. V lost 4 bases to trimming and J lost 6 bases, with 7 bases between them. Germline loops: CDR1 LNHDA, CDR2 SQIVND (reference sequence). The CDR3 spells CASSTRSNEQFF. DNA for the CDR3: TGTGCCAGTAGTACCCGGAGCAATGAGCAGTTCTTC.

CDR3 region: CASSHPGDNSYEQYF. The CDR3 bases are TGTGCCAGCAGCCACCCAGGGGACAATTCCTACGAGCAGTACTTC. The chain has TRBV14 and TRBJ2-7; tentative D call: TRBD1 (6 bases). V was clipped by 3 bases and J by 1 base, with 13 bases between them. Germline assignment: CDR1 SGHDN and CDR2 FVKESK. The CDR3 covers 15 residues.